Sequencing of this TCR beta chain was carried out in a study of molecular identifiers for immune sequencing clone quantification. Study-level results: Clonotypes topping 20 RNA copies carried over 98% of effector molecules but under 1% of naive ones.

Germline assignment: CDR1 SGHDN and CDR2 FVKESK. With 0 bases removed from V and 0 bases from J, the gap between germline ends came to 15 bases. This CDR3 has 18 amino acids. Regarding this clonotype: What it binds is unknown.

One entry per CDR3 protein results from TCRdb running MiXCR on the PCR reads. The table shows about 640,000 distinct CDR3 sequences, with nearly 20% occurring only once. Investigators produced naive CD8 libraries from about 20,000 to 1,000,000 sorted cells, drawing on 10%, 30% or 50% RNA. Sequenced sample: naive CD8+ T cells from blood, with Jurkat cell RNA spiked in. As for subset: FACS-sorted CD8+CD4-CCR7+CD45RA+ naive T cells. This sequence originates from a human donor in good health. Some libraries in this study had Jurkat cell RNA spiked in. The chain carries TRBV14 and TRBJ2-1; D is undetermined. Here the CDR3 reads CASSQDIERMSSYNEQFF. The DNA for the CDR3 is TGTGCCAGCAGCCAAGATATAGAACGGATGAGCTCCTACAATGAGCAGTTCTTC. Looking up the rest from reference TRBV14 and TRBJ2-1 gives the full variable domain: EAGVTQFPSHSVIEKGQTVTLRCDPISGHDNLYWYRRVMGKEIKFLLHFVKESKQDESGMPNNRFLAERTGGTYSTLKVQPAELEDSGVYFCASSQDIERMSSYNEQFFGPGTRLTVL.